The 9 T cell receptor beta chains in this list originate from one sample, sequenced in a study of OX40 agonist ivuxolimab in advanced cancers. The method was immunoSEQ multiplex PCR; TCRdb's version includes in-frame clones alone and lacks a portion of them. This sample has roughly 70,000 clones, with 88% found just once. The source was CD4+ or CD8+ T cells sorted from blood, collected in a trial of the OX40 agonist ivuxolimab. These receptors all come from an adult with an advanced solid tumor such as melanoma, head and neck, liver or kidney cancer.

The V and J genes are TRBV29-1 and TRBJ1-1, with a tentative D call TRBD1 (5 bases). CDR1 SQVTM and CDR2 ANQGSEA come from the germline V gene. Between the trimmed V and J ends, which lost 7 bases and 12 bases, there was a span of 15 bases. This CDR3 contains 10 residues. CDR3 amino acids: CSGTRVETFF. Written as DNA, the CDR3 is TGCAGCGGAACCAGGGTGGAAACTTTCTTT.

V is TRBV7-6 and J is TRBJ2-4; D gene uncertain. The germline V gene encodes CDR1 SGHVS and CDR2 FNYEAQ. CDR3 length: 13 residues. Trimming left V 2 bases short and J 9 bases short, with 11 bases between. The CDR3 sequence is CASSLRVRAIQYF. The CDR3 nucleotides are TGTGCCAGCAGCTTACGGGTCCGCGCCATTCAGTACTTC.

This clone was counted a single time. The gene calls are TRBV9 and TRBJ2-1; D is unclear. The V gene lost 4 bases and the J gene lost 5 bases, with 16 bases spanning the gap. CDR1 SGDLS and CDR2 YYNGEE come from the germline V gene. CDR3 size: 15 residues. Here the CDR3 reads CASSPLSGLDNEQFF. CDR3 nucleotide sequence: TGTGCCAGCAGCCCCCTCTCGGGCCTCGACAATGAGCAGTTCTTC.

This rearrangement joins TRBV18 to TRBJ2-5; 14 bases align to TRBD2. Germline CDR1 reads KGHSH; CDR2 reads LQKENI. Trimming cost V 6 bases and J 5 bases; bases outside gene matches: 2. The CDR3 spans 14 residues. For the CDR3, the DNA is TGTGCCAGCTCGCGACTAGCGGGAGGGGAGACCCAGTACTTC. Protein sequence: CASSRLAGGETQYF.

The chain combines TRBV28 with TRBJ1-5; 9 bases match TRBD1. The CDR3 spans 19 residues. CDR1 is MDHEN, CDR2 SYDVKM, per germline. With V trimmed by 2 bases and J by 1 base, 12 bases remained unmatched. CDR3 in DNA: TGTGCCAGCAGTTTAGGACAGGGGATGAATGGAGGGAGCAATCAGCCCCAGCATTTT. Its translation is CASSLGQGMNGGSNQPQHF.

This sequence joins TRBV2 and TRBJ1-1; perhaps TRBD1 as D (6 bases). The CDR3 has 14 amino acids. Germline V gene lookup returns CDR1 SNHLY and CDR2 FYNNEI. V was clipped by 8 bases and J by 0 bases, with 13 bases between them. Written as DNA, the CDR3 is TGTGCCAGCGAGGGGGGTCTCATGAACACTGAAGCTTTCTTT. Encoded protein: CASEGGLMNTEAFF.

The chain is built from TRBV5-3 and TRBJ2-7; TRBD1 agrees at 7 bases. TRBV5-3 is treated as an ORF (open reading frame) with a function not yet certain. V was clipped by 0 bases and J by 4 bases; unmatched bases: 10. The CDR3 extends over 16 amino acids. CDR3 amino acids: CARSLARKGARYEQYF. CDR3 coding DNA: TGTGCCAGAAGCTTGGCCAGAAAGGGGGCACGGTACGAGCAGTACTTC.

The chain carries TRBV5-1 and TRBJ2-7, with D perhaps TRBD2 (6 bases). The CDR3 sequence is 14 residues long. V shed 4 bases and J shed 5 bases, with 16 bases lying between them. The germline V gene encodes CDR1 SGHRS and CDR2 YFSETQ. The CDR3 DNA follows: TGCGCCAGCAGCCACGAGCCGGGACTGGACGAGCAGTACTTC. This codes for CASSHEPGLDEQYF.

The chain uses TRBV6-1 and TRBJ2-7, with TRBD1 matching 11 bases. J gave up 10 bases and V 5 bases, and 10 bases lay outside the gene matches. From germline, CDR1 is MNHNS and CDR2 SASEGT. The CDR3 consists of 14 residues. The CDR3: CASSLPRDRGGQYF. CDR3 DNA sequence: TGTGCCAGCAGTTTACCCCGGGACAGGGGGGGACAGTACTTC.